This T cell receptor (beta chain) comes out of a study of blood T cell repertoires in COVID-19. Study context: Collection of acute and convalescent COVID-19 samples took place in the United States, Italy and Spain. PBMCs, B-cell-depleted T cells, or T cells provided the cDNA or gDNA that made up the material.

Per the germline V gene, CDR1 is MNHEY and CDR2 is SMNVEV (reference sequence). The J segment lost 8 bases and the V segment lost 11 bases, leaving 18 bases of the junction unmatched. This CDR3 has 15 residues. Per the study methods: Estimation of nucleated cell counts relied on the amplification of reference gene primers. Produced via immunoSEQ multiplex PCR; TCRdb's table is partial and in-frame only. V and J calls and clone size are those listed in that table; D and trimming were worked out from the DNA. The table has about 330,000 clones, approximately 88% seen once; the top ten hold roughly 4.1%.

This receptor was identified in a woman aged 45 to 65 with active or convalescent COVID-19. Sequenced input: peripheral blood. This chain connects TRBV27 to TRBJ2-1; 7 nucleotides align to TRBD1. The CDR3 spells CAATSEGQIFDEQFF. Written as DNA, the CDR3 is TGTGCCGCCACAAGTGAGGGACAGATATTTGATGAGCAGTTCTTC.